Listed here are 2 T cell receptor beta chains from one sample, sequenced in a study of blood T cell repertoires in COVID-19. TCRdb's table, derived via immunoSEQ multiplex PCR, lists solely in-frame clones and lacks some. The sample lists 100,000 to 150,000 clones; 86% were seen once. The source material was peripheral blood. Receptor source: a man between 65 and 80 years old who had recovered from COVID-19.

This clone occurred once. The V gene is TRBV6-5, the J gene TRBJ2-7, with D perhaps matching TRBD2 (5 bases). Trimming stripped 2 bases from V and 3 bases from J, with 8 bases between. Germline CDR1 is MNHEY and CDR2 is SVGAGI. CDR3 length: 13 residues. CDR3 amino acids: CASSYAGIYEQYF. CDR3 coding DNA: TGTGCCAGCAGTTACGCCGGGATCTACGAGCAGTACTTC.

The rearrangement links TRBV7-6 to TRBJ2-7; D remains ambiguous. Germline V lookup: CDR1 SGHVS, CDR2 FNYEAQ. Trimming stripped 0 bases from V and 3 bases from J, with 12 bases between. The CDR3 runs to 15 residues. The CDR3 sequence is CASSLAATYSYEQYF. In DNA, the CDR3 is TGTGCCAGCAGCTTAGCAGCAACCTATAGCTACGAGCAGTACTTC.